Listed below are T cell receptor beta chains from one sample, sequenced in a study of cytomegalovirus exposure and HLA in healthy donors. Clones were read by immunoSEQ multiplex PCR, and TCRdb kept only the in-frame ones, dropping some. This table has around 130,000 clones, more than 55% appearing once. The sample consisted of PBMCs. These receptors all stem from a woman between 55 and 75 years old in good health and CMV-seronegative. The CDR3 runs from the conserved cysteine through the conserved F or W. The D gene is left open where the match is weak. The listing skips clone size in some rows; elsewhere it reads once, few, many or a size class.

clone size	J gene	D gene	V gene	CDR3 DNA	CDR3 protein
few	TRBJ1-1	NA	TRBV7-9	TGTGCCAGCACCACTGGAGGGAACACTGAAGCTTTCTTT	CASTTGGNTEAFF
NA	TRBJ2-3	NA	TRBV5-4	TGTGCCAGCAGCCGTAGCACAGATACGCAGTATTTT	CASSRSTDTQYF
once	TRBJ1-5	TRBD1	TRBV19	TGTGCCAGTGATGACAGGGGGTATCAGCCCCAGCATTTT	CASDDRGYQPQHF
few	TRBJ1-2	NA	TRBV5-4	TGTGCCAGCAGCTTGGTAGGGGCCCAGGACTATGGCTACACCTTC	CASSLVGAQDYGYTF
NA	TRBJ1-4	TRBD1	TRBV6-1	TGTGCCAGCAGCACAGGGGGCATAGCTAATGAAAAACTGTTTTTT	CASSTGGIANEKLFF
NA	TRBJ2-1	NA	TRBV5-1	TGCGCCAGCAACCTCCCTAGGGGAACCTACAATGAGCAGTTCTTC	CASNLPRGTYNEQFF
NA	TRBJ1-4	NA	TRBV6-1	TGTGCCAGCAGTGAAGGGTGGGGGGGAACCTCAACTAATGAAAAACTGTTTTTT	CASSEGWGGTSTNEKLFF
NA	TRBJ1-4	NA	TRBV4-1	TGCGCCAGCAGCCTTCCAGGGGCAACTAATGAAAAACTGTTTTTT	CASSLPGATNEKLFF
NA	TRBJ2-3	NA	TRBV7-7	TGTGCTAGCAGCCCAGGGGCGAGCACAGATACGCAGTATTTT	CASSPGASTDTQYF
NA	TRBJ2-2	TRBD2	TRBV18	TGTGCCAGCTCACCATATCCCGGCGCGGGGGGCACCGGGGAGCTGTTTTTT	CASSPYPGAGGTGELFF
many	TRBJ1-4	NA	TRBV18	TGTGCCAGCTCACCAGACGTTCGGGGGGATGAAAAACTGTTTTTT	CASSPDVRGDEKLFF
NA	TRBJ2-5	TRBD1	TRBV29-1	TGCAGCGCCGGACAGGGTCAAGAGACCCAGTACTTC	CSAGQGQETQYF
NA	TRBJ1-5	NA	TRBV6-1	TGTGCCAGCAGTCCGGGGGGGCGGCATCAGCCCCAGCATTTT	CASSPGGRHQPQHF
NA	TRBJ2-5	TRBD2	TRBV5-4	TGTGCCAGCAGTCGACTAGCCCAAGAGACCCAGTACTTC	CASSRLAQETQYF
few	TRBJ2-3	TRBD2	TRBV5-1	TGCGCCAGCAGCCCGGGACTAGCGGGGGGGTATACGCAGTATTTT	CASSPGLAGGYTQYF
NA	TRBJ1-4	TRBD1	TRBV29-1	TGCAGCGTTCAAGAGACAGGGGGCCGTAATGAAAAACTGTTTTTT	CSVQETGGRNEKLFF
NA	TRBJ2-7	NA	TRBV25-1	TGTGCCAGCAGTAAGACAGGTACCTACGAGCAGTACTTC	CASSKTGTYEQYF
NA	TRBJ1-2	NA	TRBV5-6	TGTGCCAGCAGCCCGGGGCAGGGGATTGTCTATGGCTACACCTTC	CASSPGQGIVYGYTF
NA	TRBJ1-5	NA	TRBV28	TGTGCCAGCACCTTTTCAGGGTTCGGGCAGCCCCAGCATTTT	CASTFSGFGQPQHF
NA	TRBJ2-3	NA	TRBV10-2	TGCGCCAAGAGGGACACTAAATCTTTGGAGACCCACACAGATACGCAGTATTTT	CAKRDTKSLETHTDTQYF
NA	TRBJ1-3	NA	TRBV6-1	TGTGCCAGCAGTGAAGTCCTCCAGGGTTCTGGAAACACCATATATTTT	CASSEVLQGSGNTIYF
NA	TRBJ2-1	TRBD2	TRBV9	TGTGCCAGCAGCGAGATAGCGGGGGGGATGGGTGAGCAGTTCTTC	CASSEIAGGMGEQFF